This T cell receptor beta chain was sequenced during a study of shared clonotypes between healthy human individuals. Some clones are missing from TCRdb's copy, which holds only in-frame ones; the method was immunoSEQ multiplex PCR. The data contain around 600,000 clones, approximately 97% of them seen just once; the ten biggest clones take up 0.057%. On this clone: The same CDR3 arises from other DNA sequences in this sample as well.

The CDR3 is 15 amino acids. V was trimmed by 0 bases and J by 1 base, leaving 7 bases between them. Germline CDR1 SGHRS, CDR2 YFSETQ. The sample consisted of naive CD4+ T cells sorted from blood. Subset here: CD45RA+ positively selected. The receptor was isolated from a woman aged 25 to 45 in good health. The rearrangement joins TRBV5-1 to TRBJ2-2; D possibly corresponds to TRBD1 (6 bases). CDR3 region: CASSLEGGNTGELFF. In DNA form, the CDR3 reads TGCGCCAGCAGCTTGGAAGGGGGGAACACCGGGGAGCTGTTTTTT.